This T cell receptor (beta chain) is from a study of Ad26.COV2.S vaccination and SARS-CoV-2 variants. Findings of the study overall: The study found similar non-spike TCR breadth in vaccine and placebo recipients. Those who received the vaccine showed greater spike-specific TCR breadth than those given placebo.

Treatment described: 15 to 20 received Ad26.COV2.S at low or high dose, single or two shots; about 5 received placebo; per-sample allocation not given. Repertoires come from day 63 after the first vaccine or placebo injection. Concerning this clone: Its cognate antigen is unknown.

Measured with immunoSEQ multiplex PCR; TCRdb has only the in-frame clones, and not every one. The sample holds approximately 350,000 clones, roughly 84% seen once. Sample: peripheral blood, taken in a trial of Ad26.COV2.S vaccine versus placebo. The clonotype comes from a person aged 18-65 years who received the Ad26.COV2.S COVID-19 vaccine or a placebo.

CDR3: CASSYGRTGGWETQYF. The CDR3 DNA sequence: TGTGCCAGCAGTTATGGTCGGACAGGGGGCTGGGAGACCCAGTACTTC. The chain links TRBV6-2 or TRBV6-3 to TRBJ2-5; 11 bases map to TRBD1. V dropped 3 bases and J dropped 5; count of bases not matched to a gene: 8. This CDR3 has 16 residues. Germline lookup yields CDR1 MNHEY and CDR2 SVGEGT.